This TCR beta chain was identified during a study of identical twins. General study results and limits: Where out-of-frame alpha sequences were twin-shared, they showed excess low generation probability. Cord blood beta clonotypes present at high abundance carried fewer insertions; no such pattern appeared in memory repertoires. Twins showed weaker excess sharing in their beta out-of-frame sequences.

MiXCR was run by TCRdb on the 5' RACE reads, yielding one entry per CDR3 protein. Of 600,000 to 850,000 distinct CDR3 sequences listed, about 18% are singletons. Comments on this clonotype: What it recognizes is unknown.

Germline V gene lookup returns CDR1 DFQATT and CDR2 SNEGSKA (reference sequence). The CDR3 consists of 13 residues. The ends were cut back, 6 bases at V and 0 bases at J, with 12 bases in the middle. These same records also appear under a second study, on T cells expressing NK-cell markers. That report notes: Dominant NKG2C+ clonotype frequencies of about 1.0-8% of CD8+ T cells were measured in six or seven donors.

The sequenced material came from PBMCs. The genes are TRBV20-1 and TRBJ2-7; no clear D gene. The source is a woman under 30 in good health. The CDR3 sequence: CSAQTDTSYEQYF. In nucleotides, the CDR3 is TGCAGTGCCCAGACCGACACCTCCTACGAGCAGTACTTC.